This is a list of T cell receptor beta chains from one sample in a study of neurological immune-mediated disorders. TCRdb itself ran the 5' RACE reads through MiXCR, one entry per CDR3 protein. Seen here are about 55,000 distinct CDR3 sequences, 24% observed once, and the top ten hold 4.6%. The sequenced sample consisted of PBMCs. The receptors here all came from a man aged 55 to 70 with HTLV-1-associated myelopathy (HAM/TSP). CDR3s include the opening cysteine and the closing phenylalanine or tryptophan. D genes are given only for firm matches. The size entry is marked missing in some rows and otherwise reads once, few, many or a size class.

>TRBV6-5|TRBJ2-1|-|-
CASSYSGWAYNEQFF
TGTGCCAGCAGCTATAGCGGATGGGCCTACAATGAGCAGTTCTTC
>TRBV12-3/TRBV12-4|TRBJ2-6|few|-
CASSFTISGANVLTF
TGTGCCAGCAGTTTTACTATTTCTGGGGCCAACGTCCTGACTTTC
>TRBV5-1|TRBJ2-1|many|-
CASSPRPESSYNEQFF
TGCGCCAGCAGCCCACGACCCGAAAGCTCCTACAATGAGCAGTTCTTC
>TRBV20-1|TRBJ2-7|many|TRBD2
CSASSTSLYEQYF
TGCAGTGCTAGTTCGACTAGCCTTTACGAGCAGTACTTC
>TRBV3-1|TRBJ1-1|many|-
CASSPGPNTEAFF
TGTGCCAGCAGCCCGGGGCCGAACACTGAAGCTTTCTTT
>TRBV5-5|TRBJ1-1|-|TRBD1
CASSLRQGAFRITEAFF
TGTGCCAGCAGCCTTAGACAGGGGGCCTTTCGGATAACTGAAGCTTTCTTT
>TRBV5-1|TRBJ2-1|many|TRBD2
CASRDGGTSGSYEQFF
TGCGCCAGCAGGGATGGGGGTACTAGCGGGAGCTATGAGCAGTTCTTC
>TRBV20-1|TRBJ1-1|many|-
CSAGRGLSGTEAFF
TGCAGTGCGGGGAGGGGATTGTCTGGCACTGAAGCTTTCTTT
>TRBV20-1|TRBJ1-1|-|-
CSATRGAGATEAFF
TGCAGTGCTACCAGGGGCGCCGGGGCCACTGAAGCTTTCTTT
>TRBV7-2|TRBJ2-3|many|TRBD2
CASSLGLAGVTWTDTQYF
TGTGCCAGCAGCTTAGGTCTAGCGGGAGTCACTTGGACAGATACGCAGTATTTT
>TRBV11-2|TRBJ2-7|many|-
CASSADTWGLEQYF
TGTGCCAGCAGTGCCGACACCTGGGGGCTCGAGCAGTACTTC
>TRBV29-1|TRBJ2-7|many|TRBD2
CSALTSGHSYEQYF
TGCAGCGCCTTGACTAGCGGACACTCCTACGAGCAGTACTTC
>TRBV7-9|TRBJ2-1|many|-
CASSLGGQANEQFF
TGTGCCAGCAGCTTGGGAGGACAGGCGAATGAGCAGTTCTTC
>TRBV6-5|TRBJ2-5|many|TRBD2
CASSLTSGSYQETQYF
TGTGCCAGCAGTCTCACTAGCGGGAGCTATCAAGAGACCCAGTACTTC
>TRBV28|TRBJ2-5|-|TRBD2
CASSPGTRGYETQYF
TGTGCCAGCAGTCCTGGGACTAGAGGGTATGAGACCCAGTACTTC
>TRBV5-5|TRBJ2-7|many|TRBD1
CASSLRDRAYEQYF
TGTGCCAGCAGCTTGAGGGACAGAGCCTACGAGCAGTACTTC
>TRBV5-8|TRBJ2-1|many|TRBD2
CASTPGGVAYNEQFF
TGTGCCAGCACCCCCGGGGGGGTGGCTTACAATGAGCAGTTCTTC
>TRBV5-1|TRBJ2-3|many|TRBD2
CASSFSSGFTDTQYF
TGCGCCAGCAGCTTCTCTAGCGGCTTCACAGATACGCAGTATTTT
>TRBV7-9|TRBJ2-2|-|-
CASRRQIPDTGELFF
TGTGCCAGCAGGCGCCAGATCCCAGACACCGGGGAGCTGTTTTTT
>TRBV11-2|TRBJ2-1|many|-
CASSLGYLSYNEQFF
TGTGCCAGCAGCTTAGGCTACCTCTCCTACAATGAGCAGTTCTTC